The 27 T cell receptor beta chains listed next were all sequenced from one sample in a study (dated by TCRdb to between 2014 and 2017). Libraries came from 5' RACE. For sequencing, an Illumina MiSeq was employed. TCRdb ran its own pipeline on the public reads, namely fastp trimming at Q25 and MiXCR clone calling, and kept in-frame beta chains. Records with the same CDR3 protein are collapsed into one entry carrying the most frequent genes and DNA. For this sample the table gives more than 55,000 distinct CDR3 sequences, of which 26% were detected only once. Of the sample, less than 2.5% falls within the top ten clones. CD4+CD25+CD127-/low cells were isolated as Tregs. The sequenced sample consisted of tumor-infiltrating Tregs sorted from the breast tumor. These receptors all come from a female donor with breast cancer.

The CDR3 is CSARTRANNQPQHF. DNA for the CDR3: TGCAGTGCTAGAACCAGGGCGAACAATCAGCCCCAGCATTTT. The chain employs TRBV20-1 and TRBJ1-5; maybe TRBD1 (5 bases). V was clipped by 2 bases and J by 3 bases, with 11 bases between them. CDR1 is DFQATT, CDR2 SNEGSKA, per germline (reference sequence). CDR3 length: 14 residues.

V usage is TRBV12-3 or TRBV12-4 and J usage is TRBJ1-1; the D is unclear. The V end lost 6 bases, the J end lost 8 bases, and 10 bases lay between the germline ends. CDR3 length equals 11 residues. DNA for the CDR3: TGTGCCAGCAGGGCAGGAATAGAAGCTTTCTTT. It specifies CASRAGIEAFF.

A word on this clonotype: A read error is possible here, since a much larger clone lies one base away. This chain connects TRBV6-2 or TRBV6-3 to TRBJ1-1, with D unclear. Per germline, CDR1 MNHEY and CDR2 SVGEGT. This CDR3 comprises 14 residues. V lost 4 bases to trimming and J lost 9 bases, with 18 bases between them. The CDR3 loop is CASSCSSARRQAFF. CDR3 DNA: TGTGCCAGCAGTTGCTCCTCGGCCAGGAGGCAAGCTTTCTTT.

Only a few counts were recorded for this clonotype. The junction does not match germline at one end; this may be a read error. The genes are TRBV9 and TRBJ2-3; 14 bases align to TRBD2. Looked up from germline, CDR1 is SGDLS and CDR2 is YYNGEE. CDR3 length: 17 amino acids. The CDR3 region is CASSVSTSGGATDAQYF. The DNA of the CDR3 is TGTGCCAGCAGCGTGTCGACTAGCGGGGGGGCGACAGATGCGCAGTATTTT. Complete variable domain (other parts from reference TRBV9 and TRBJ2-3): DSGVTQTPKHLITATGQRVTLRCSPRSGDLSVYWYQQSLDQGLQFLIQYYNGEERAKGNILERFSAQQFPDLHSELNLSSLELGDSALYFCASSVSTSGGATDAQYFGPGTRLTVL.

The V call is TRBV20-1, the J call TRBJ1-4, with 8 bases identical to TRBD1. Per the germline V gene, CDR1 is DFQATT and CDR2 is SNEGSKA (reference sequence). The V gene end was trimmed by 8 bases and the J gene end by 7 bases; junction bases not matched to a gene: 15. The CDR3 has 15 amino acids. The CDR3 is CSTNRAGTGGEKLFF. The CDR3 bases are TGCAGTACCAACCGAGCCGGGACAGGTGGTGAAAAACTGTTTTTT.

The sample holds a few counts of this clonotype. The V gene is TRBV3-1, the J gene TRBJ1-1; D is undetermined. Trimming stripped 6 bases from V and 7 bases from J, with 9 bases between. This CDR3 is built from 11 residues. Germline V gives CDR1 LGHDT, CDR2 YNNKEL (reference sequence). CDR3 sequence: CASSKVGEAFF. The CDR3 DNA follows: TGTGCCAGCAGTAAGGTGGGTGAAGCTTTCTTT.

This clonotype was recorded many times. The chain couples TRBV7-9 to TRBJ1-1; D is unclear. The length of the CDR3 is 14 residues. Germline loops: CDR1 SEHNR, CDR2 FQNEAQ (reference sequence). Trimming removed 5 bases at V and 1 base at J, with 11 bases between. The CDR3, as DNA: TGTGCCAGCAGCCCTACAAAGCCGAACACTGAAGCTTTCTTT. Its translation is CASSPTKPNTEAFF.

The chain employs TRBV27 and TRBJ1-5; weak D call: TRBD1 (5 bases). The CDR3 contains 15 residues. The V end lost 3 bases, the J end lost 0 bases, and 9 bases lay between the germline ends. Germline V gene lookup returns CDR1 MNHEY and CDR2 SMNVEV (reference sequence). The CDR3 DNA is TGTGCCAGCAGTTTCACAGGACTTAGCAATCAGCCCCAGCATTTT. Amino acid sequence: CASSFTGLSNQPQHF.

This clonotype was recorded a few times. This rearrangement joins TRBV3-1 to TRBJ2-7; no firm D call. The V gene's germline CDR1 is LGHDT and CDR2 YNNKEL (reference sequence). V was pared by 2 bases and J by 0 bases, with 2 bases between. CDR3 length equals 12 residues. The CDR3 bases are TGTGCCAGCAGCCAAAGCTCCTACGAGCAGTACTTC. Its protein product is CASSQSSYEQYF.

In this sample, this clonotype is medium-sized. The chain recombines TRBV4-1 with TRBJ2-2, with a tentative D call TRBD2 (7 bases). CDR3 length: 18 residues. Germline loops: CDR1 MGHRA, CDR2 YSYEKL. The germline V and J ends were trimmed by 0 bases and 6 bases, with 20 bases remaining between them. CDR3 sequence reads: CASSQDLAGAQTAGELFF. Written as DNA, the CDR3 is TGCGCCAGCAGCCAAGATCTGGCGGGGGCCCAGACAGCCGGGGAGCTGTTTTTT.

This clonotype was seen repeatedly, ten times or more. The chain couples TRBV4-2 to TRBJ2-5; 16 bases are a match to TRBD2. V gave up 3 bases and J gave up 5 bases; unmatched junction bases: 6. Germline CDR1 LGHNA, CDR2 YNFKEQ. This CDR3 spans 17 amino acids. CDR3 sequence: CASSQGLAGGPRETQYF. The CDR3 coding sequence is TGTGCCAGCAGCCAGGGACTAGCGGGAGGGCCGAGGGAGACCCAGTACTTC.

In this sample, this clonotype turned up a few times. The rearrangement joins TRBV5-1 to TRBJ1-2; D not resolved. V lost 0 bases to trimming and J lost 8 bases, with 11 bases between them. Germline CDR1 SGHRS, CDR2 YFSETQ. The CDR3 is made up of 13 amino acids. CDR3 bases: TGCGCCAGCAGCTTGGAGGTCAATCGGGGCTACACCTTC. This encodes CASSLEVNRGYTF. Full variable domain (outside the CDR3, taken from reference TRBV5-1 and TRBJ1-2): KAGVTQTPRYLIKTRGQQVTLSCSPISGHRSVSWYQQTPGQGLQFLFEYFSETQRNKGNFPGRFSGRQFSNSRSEMNVSTLELGDSALYLCASSLEVNRGYTFGSGTRLTVV.

V gene TRBV9 combines with J gene TRBJ1-1; 8 bases are a match to TRBD1. Germline lookup yields CDR1 SGDLS and CDR2 YYNGEE. Germline trimming cut 3 bases from V and 6 bases from J; bases unmatched to any gene: 7. This CDR3 is built from 14 residues. The DNA of the CDR3 is TGTGCCAGCAGCGCTCGGACAGGGTCGGCTGAAGCTTTCTTT. Encoded protein: CASSARTGSAEAFF. Together with reference TRBV9 and TRBJ1-1, the CDR3 gives the full variable domain: DSGVTQTPKHLITATGQRVTLRCSPRSGDLSVYWYQQSLDQGLQFLIQYYNGEERAKGNILERFSAQQFPDLHSELNLSSLELGDSALYFCASSARTGSAEAFFGQGTRLTVV.

A few counts support this clonotype. This chain uses TRBV4-2 with TRBJ2-7; 9 positions match TRBD2. This CDR3 has 15 residues. Trimming at V came to 0 bases and at J to 8 bases, leaving 8 bases not matched to a gene. Germline CDR1 and CDR2: LGHNA and YNFKEQ. CDR3 region: CASSQDRGREGKQYF. CDR3 in DNA: TGTGCCAGCAGCCAAGATCGGGGGCGGGAGGGCAAGCAGTACTTC.

About this clonotype itself: This is likely a read error, given that the CDR3 carries no conserved phenylalanine or tryptophan at its end. The chain combines TRBV5-1 with TRBJ2-1; a weak D match, TRBD2 (5 bases). Germline V lookup: CDR1 SGHRS, CDR2 YFSETQ. Trimming left V 2 bases short and J 8 bases short, with 8 bases between. The CDR3 extends over 12 amino acids. DNA for the CDR3: TGCGCCAGCAGCTTTGGACTGGATGAGCAGTTCCTC. Its translation: CASSFGLDEQFL.

A note on this clonotype: At one of its ends the junction is not consistent with the germline gene, which may arise from a read error. V gene TRBV20-1 combines with J gene TRBJ1-6, with a possible D match to TRBD1 (5 bases). This CDR3 contains 11 residues. The germline CDR1 and CDR2 sequences are DFQATT and SNEGSKA (reference sequence). CDR3 amino acids: CSASATGRSYF. As DNA, the CDR3 is TGCAGTGCTAGCGCCACAGGCCGTTCGTACTTT.

A word on this clonotype: A much larger clone differs by one base, so this may be a read error. The gene calls are TRBV10-3 and TRBJ2-5; D is ambiguous. From germline, CDR1 is ENHRY and CDR2 SYGVKD. This CDR3 is built from 14 residues. CDR3 nucleotides: TGTACCATCAGTGAAAATCCAGATCGAGAGACCCAGTACTTC. Protein product: CTISENPDRETQYF.

This clonotype was observed a handful of times. The rearrangement links TRBV4-2 to TRBJ2-7; D not resolved. Germline V CDR1 and CDR2: LGHNA, YNFKEQ. The V end lost 1 base, the J end lost 1 base, and 8 bases lay between the germline ends. The CDR3 covers 14 residues. The CDR3 here is CASSQVMGSYEQYF. The CDR3 nucleotides are TGTGCCAGCAGCCAAGTGATGGGGTCCTACGAGCAGTACTTC.

In its sample, this clonotype was seen many times. The chain carries TRBV12-3 or TRBV12-4 and TRBJ2-5; D gene unclear. This CDR3 comprises 13 residues. V lost 3 bases and J lost 3, with 8 bases in between. The CDR3 here is CASSFEGKETQYF. The CDR3 DNA sequence: TGTGCCAGCAGTTTTGAAGGGAAAGAGACCCAGTACTTC.

This clonotype has a count of ten or more. This chain uses TRBV7-3 with TRBJ2-1; D gene uncertain. Deletions cut 3 bases from V and 3 bases from J, with 6 bases between. The germline gives CDR1 SGHTA, CDR2 FQGTGA. The CDR3 spans 13 residues. CDR3 nucleotides: TGTGCCAGCAGCTTTACGGGCTACAATGAGCAGTTCTTC. It encodes CASSFTGYNEQFF.

The sample holds a few counts of this clonotype. At one end the junction does not follow the germline gene, possibly because of a read error. The V gene is TRBV7-2, the J gene TRBJ2-3; 7 bases align to TRBD2. From germline, CDR1 is SGHTA and CDR2 FQGNSA. The CDR3 totals 15 residues. The CDR3 sequence is CAGSLGAGSTDTQYF. The CDR3 coding sequence is TGTGCCGGCAGCTTAGGAGCGGGGAGCACAGATACGCAGTATTTT.

To note about this clonotype: Just one base apart from a much larger clone, this may be a read error. V gene TRBV20-1 combines with J gene TRBJ1-5; unclear D gene. Germline lookup yields CDR1 DFQATT and CDR2 SNEGSKA (reference sequence). Trimming took 4 bases from V and 7 from J, leaving 14 bases between them. This CDR3 region has 13 residues. The CDR3 reads CSAKSVPGQPQHF. DNA for the CDR3: TGCAGTGCTAAGTCAGTCCCAGGCCAGCCCCAGCATTTT.

This clonotype showed up just a few times. This sequence joins TRBV11-3 and TRBJ1-1; D is undetermined. V was trimmed by 6 bases and J by 1 base, leaving 9 bases between them. Germline-derived CDR1 and CDR2 are SGHNT and YENEEA. The CDR3 loop spans 13 amino acids. Here the CDR3 DNA reads TGTGCCAGCAGGGTCATAGAGAACACTGAAGCTTTCTTT. It specifies CASRVIENTEAFF.

Note on this clonotype: This sequence may be a read error, since a much larger clone differs from it by one base. J is TRBJ2-1 and V is TRBV28; 13 bases line up with TRBD2. The CDR3 spans 15 residues. Germline V gene sequence: CDR1 MDHEN, CDR2 SYDVKM. CDR3 nucleotides: TGTGCCGGCAGCGCCGGGACTAGCGGGGCAAGGGAGCAGTTCTTC. This sequence encodes CAGSAGTSGAREQFF.

The rearrangement links TRBV2 to TRBJ2-3; 13 positions agree with TRBD2. This CDR3 contains 19 residues. V gave up 1 base and J gave up 6 bases; unmatched junction bases: 13. Germline CDR1 reads SNHLY; CDR2 reads FYNNEI. The CDR3 sequence: CASSEVGRTSGSRLDTQYF. DNA of the CDR3: TGTGCCAGCAGTGAAGTCGGGCGGACTAGCGGGAGTCGGTTGGATACGCAGTATTTT.

A remark on this clonotype: Just one base apart from a much larger clone, this may be a read error. The chain uses TRBV5-6 and TRBJ2-2; no definite D call. CDR3 length equals 15 residues. The germline gives CDR1 SGHDT, CDR2 YYEEEE. DNA for the CDR3: TGTGCCGGCAGCTTGGTCTACGGAAACACCGGGGAGCTGTTTTTT. Translating gives CAGSLVYGNTGELFF.

A note on this clonotype: The conserved closing phenylalanine or tryptophan is absent in this CDR3, likely reflecting a read error. This chain connects TRBV4-2 to TRBJ2-2; 8 bases fit TRBD1. With V trimmed by 5 bases and J by 6 bases, 5 bases remained unmatched. Per germline, CDR1 LGHNA and CDR2 YNFKEQ. This CDR3 spans 14 amino acids. CDR3 amino acids: CASSSDRVAGELFS. For the CDR3, the DNA is TGTGCCAGCAGCTCGGACAGGGTGGCCGGGGAGCTGTTTTCT.